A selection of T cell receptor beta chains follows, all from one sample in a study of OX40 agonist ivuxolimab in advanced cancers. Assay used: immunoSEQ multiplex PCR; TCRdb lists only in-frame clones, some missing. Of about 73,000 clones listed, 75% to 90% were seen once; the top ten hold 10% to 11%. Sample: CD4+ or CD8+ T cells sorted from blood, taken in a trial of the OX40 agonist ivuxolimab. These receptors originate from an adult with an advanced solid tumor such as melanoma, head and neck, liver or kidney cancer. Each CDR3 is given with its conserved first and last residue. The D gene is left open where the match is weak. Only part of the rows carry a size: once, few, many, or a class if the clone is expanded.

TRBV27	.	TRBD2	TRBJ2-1	TGTGCCAGCACTCCTTCGGTAGCGGGAGATACCAACAACCCCTACAATGAGCAGTTCTTC	CASTPSVAGDTNNPYNEQFF
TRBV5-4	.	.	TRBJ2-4	TGTGCCAGCAGCAAACAGGGATCGAACATTCAGTACTTC	CASSKQGSNIQYF
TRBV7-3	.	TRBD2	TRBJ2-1	TGTGCCAGCAGCCCAGGGACTAGCGGGGGGGCCAGGCGGAATGAGCAGTTCTTC	CASSPGTSGGARRNEQFF
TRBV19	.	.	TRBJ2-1	TGTGCCAGTAGTATTCCTCAGGGTACCAATGAGCAGTTCTTC	CASSIPQGTNEQFF
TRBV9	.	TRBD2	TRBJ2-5	TGTGCCAGCAGCCCTGGGGCGGGAGAGCAGTACTTC	CASSPGAGEQYF
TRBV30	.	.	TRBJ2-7	TGTGCCTGGAGAGACACCGGGACTTACGAGCAGTACTTC	CAWRDTGTYEQYF
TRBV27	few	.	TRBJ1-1	TGTGCCAGCAGTCGTCCAGGGTACACTGAAGCTTTCTTT	CASSRPGYTEAFF
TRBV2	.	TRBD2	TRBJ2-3	TGTGCCAGCAGTAATCAGCGGGAGGGCACAGATACGCAGTATTTT	CASSNQREGTDTQYF
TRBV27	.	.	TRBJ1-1	TGTGCCAGCCGAATTACGGGAGGTTGGACTGAAGCTTTCTTT	CASRITGGWTEAFF
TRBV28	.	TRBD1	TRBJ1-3	TGTGCCAGCAGTCCCCGACAGGGGAGGGGGGGAAACACCATATATTTT	CASSPRQGRGGNTIYF
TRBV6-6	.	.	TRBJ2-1	TGTGCCACCTACGAAAGGGACAATGAGCAGTTCTTC	CATYERDNEQFF
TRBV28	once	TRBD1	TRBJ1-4	TGTGCCAGCAGTTTCAAGAGAAGCAGGGGGCTAACTAATGAAAAACTGTTTTTT	CASSFKRSRGLTNEKLFF
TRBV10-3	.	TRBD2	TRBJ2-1	TGTGCCATCAGTGAGGCCGGACTAGTCTACAATGAGCAGTTCTTC	CAISEAGLVYNEQFF
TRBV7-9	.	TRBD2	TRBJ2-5	TGTGCCAGCACCGGCGGGGGAGAAGAGACCCAGTACTTC	CASTGGGEETQYF
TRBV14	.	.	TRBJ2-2	TGTGCCAGCAGCCAATTTTTGCCAGGGACCGGGGAGCTGTTTTTT	CASSQFLPGTGELFF
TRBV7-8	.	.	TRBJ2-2	TGTGCCAGCAGGCCTCGGGACACCACCGGGGAGCTGTTTTTT	CASRPRDTTGELFF
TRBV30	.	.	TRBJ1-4	TGTGCCTGCCGGGAGGGTGGAGGAGAAAAACTGTTTTTT	CACREGGGEKLFF
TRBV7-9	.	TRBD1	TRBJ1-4	TGTGCCAGCAGCTCCAGGGACAGCACAACTAATGAAAAACTGTTTTTT	CASSSRDSTTNEKLFF
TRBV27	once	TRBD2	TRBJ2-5	TGTGCCAGCAGTCGGGGACTAGCGGGAGACGAGACCCAGTACTTC	CASSRGLAGDETQYF
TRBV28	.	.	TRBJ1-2	TGTGCCAGCACGACTATCCCCCCGGGACACACAAACTATGGCTACACCTTC	CASTTIPPGHTNYGYTF
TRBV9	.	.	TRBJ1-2	TGTGCCAGCGCCGGCGGAAGCTACACCTTC	CASAGGSYTF
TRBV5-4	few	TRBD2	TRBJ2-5	TGTGCCAGCAGCCCTGACGTAGCGGGAGTAATGGAGACCCAGTACTTC	CASSPDVAGVMETQYF
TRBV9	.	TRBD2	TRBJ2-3	TGTGCCAGCAGCTTAGGACTAGCGGCAGATACGCAGTATTTT	CASSLGLAADTQYF
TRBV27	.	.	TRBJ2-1	TGTGCCAGCAGACCGGGCGGGAATGAGCAGTTCTTC	CASRPGGNEQFF
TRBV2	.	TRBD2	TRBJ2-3	TGTGCCAGCAGCCGACAGGGTTTAGCGGGAGGTCCTAGCACAGATACGCAGTATTTT	CASSRQGLAGGPSTDTQYF
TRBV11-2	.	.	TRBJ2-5	TGTGCCAGCAGCTCAACCCCAAGACTACCCCAAGAGACCCAGTACTTC	CASSSTPRLPQETQYF
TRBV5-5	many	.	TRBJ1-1	TGTGCCAGCAGCTTGCGGGCGAACACTGAAGCTTTCTTT	CASSLRANTEAFF
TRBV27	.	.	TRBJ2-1	TGTGCCAGCAGTCCTGGGATATCCTACAATGAGCAGTTCTTC	CASSPGISYNEQFF
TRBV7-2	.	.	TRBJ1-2	TGTGCCAGCAGCTCGGGTCATACGGAGAGGAACTATGGCTACACCTTC	CASSSGHTERNYGYTF
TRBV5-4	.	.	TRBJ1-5	TGTGCCAGCAGCTTGGCCGGGGATCAGCCCCAGCATTTT	CASSLAGDQPQHF
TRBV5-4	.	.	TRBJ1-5	TGTGCCAGCAGCAAGGGGGATGATGGCAATCAGCCCCAGCATTTT	CASSKGDDGNQPQHF
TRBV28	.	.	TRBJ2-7	TGTGCCAGCGGCTCGCAGGTCGAGCAGTACTTC	CASGSQVEQYF
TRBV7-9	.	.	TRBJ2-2	TGTGCCAGCAGCCAAACCCCTGGGTCCCAAACAGGGACCGGGGAGCTGTTTTTT	CASSQTPGSQTGTGELFF
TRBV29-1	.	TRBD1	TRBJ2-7	TGCAGCGTTGAGGATACAGGGGCCGAGACCTACGAGCAGTACTTC	CSVEDTGAETYEQYF
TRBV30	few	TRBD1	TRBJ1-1	TGTGCCTGGAGTGGGGACAGGGGACCCGAAGCTTTCTTT	CAWSGDRGPEAFF
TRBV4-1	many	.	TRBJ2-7	TGCGCCAGCAGCCAAACCTTAGGGACCTACGAGCAGTACTTC	CASSQTLGTYEQYF
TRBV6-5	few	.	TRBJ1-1	TGTGCCAGCAGACGACCAGGTGGCACTGAAGCTTTCTTT	CASRRPGGTEAFF
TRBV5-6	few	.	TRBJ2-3	TGTGCCAGCAGCCCCACTAACACAGATACGCAGTATTTT	CASSPTNTDTQYF
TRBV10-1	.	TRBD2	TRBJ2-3	TGCGCCAGCAGCAACGGACTAGCGACGTCAGATACGCAGTATTTT	CASSNGLATSDTQYF
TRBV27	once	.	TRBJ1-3	TGTGCCAGCAGTTTGCGCTCTGGAAACACCATATATTTT	CASSLRSGNTIYF
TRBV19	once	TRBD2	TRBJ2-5	TGTGCCAGTAGTCTAGCGGGAGTGGAGACCCAGTACTTC	CASSLAGVETQYF
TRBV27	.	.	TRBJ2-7	TGTGCCAGCAGTTTAAGTCATCGCTCCTACGAGCAGTACTTC	CASSLSHRSYEQYF
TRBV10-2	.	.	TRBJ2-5	TGCGCCAGCAGCAGGGTTGGAGGCGAGACCCAGTACTTC	CASSRVGGETQYF
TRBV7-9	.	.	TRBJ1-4	TGTGCCAGCAGCTTACCCCAGGGGTTCGATGAAAAACTGTTTTTT	CASSLPQGFDEKLFF
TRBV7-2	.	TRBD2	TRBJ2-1	TGTGCCAGCAGCCCTAAGCGGGGCCCCTACAATGAGCAGTTCTTC	CASSPKRGPYNEQFF
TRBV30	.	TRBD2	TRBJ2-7	TGTGCCTGGAGTGGACTAGCGGTAACCTACGAGCAGTACTTC	CAWSGLAVTYEQYF
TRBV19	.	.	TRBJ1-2	TGTGCCAGTACCGGAAGTACAGGGATCTATGGCTACACCTTC	CASTGSTGIYGYTF